Presented here are 23 T cell receptor beta chains from one specimen sequenced in a study of blood T cells in healthy people across ages. The use of a sample-barcoded 5' primer and a J-beta primer mix characterized a second PCR of roughly 7 to 12 cycles. TCRdb re-analysed the 5' RACE reads in MiXCR, keeping a single row per CDR3 protein. The sample has 1,300,000 or so distinct CDR3 sequences, approximately 59% seen once. Source material: blood. These receptor sequences come from a man between 18 and 35 years old in good health.

J is TRBJ2-7 and V is TRBV5-1; D ambiguous. Germline V gene lookup returns CDR1 SGHRS and CDR2 YFSETQ. This CDR3 has 15 amino acids. V was cut by 0 bases and J by 3 bases, with 13 bases left in between. The CDR3 loop is CASSLELTRIYEQYF. The CDR3 DNA follows: TGCGCCAGCAGCTTGGAGTTGACAAGGATCTACGAGCAGTACTTC.

The CDR3 is CASSGYQGPVPSDTQYF. DNA for the CDR3: TGTGCCAGCAGCGGCTACCAGGGCCCAGTGCCGTCCGATACGCAGTATTTT. The chain recombines TRBV7-2 with TRBJ2-3; a possible D gene is TRBD1 (5 bases). V gave up 5 bases and J gave up 6 bases, with 24 bases separating them. The CDR3 runs to 17 residues. Germline values: CDR1 SGHTA, CDR2 FQGNSA.

This sequence joins TRBV10-3 and TRBJ2-1; 8 bases agree with TRBD1. The germline V gene has CDR1 ENHRY and CDR2 SYGVKD. The length of the CDR3 is 16 residues. Unmatched junction bases numbered 10, after V lost 0 bases and J lost 9 bases. The CDR3 DNA reads as TGTGCCATCAGTGAGTCGGTGGGACAGGCAAATGGTGAGCAGTTCTTC. It specifies CAISESVGQANGEQFF.

The chain carries TRBV20-1 and TRBJ2-5; 12 positions agree with TRBD2. The length of the CDR3 is 17 residues. The V gene's germline CDR1 is DFQATT and CDR2 SNEGSKA (reference sequence). V lost 5 bases to trimming and J lost 4 bases; unmatched junction nucleotides: 14. CDR3 sequence: CSAVTSGGPVVGETQYF. The CDR3 DNA reads as TGCAGTGCTGTGACTAGCGGGGGACCCGTAGTAGGAGAGACCCAGTACTTC.

Comment on this clonotype: Germline is not matched at one junction end, which may reflect a read error. The chain is built from TRBV6-1 and TRBJ2-1; D is uncertain. The CDR3 loop spans 13 amino acids. Per germline, CDR1 MNHNS and CDR2 SASEGT. The DNA for the CDR3 is TGTGCCAGCAGTGAAACCTCCCACAATGAGCAGTTCTTC. Its translation: CASSETSHNEQFF.

On this clonotype: One junction end disagrees with the germline gene, perhaps due to a read error. The chain combines TRBV29-1 with TRBJ2-7; the match to TRBD1 covers 8 bases. CDR3 length: 12 amino acids. CDR1 and CDR2 (germline): SQVTM, ANQGSEA. For the CDR3, the DNA is TGTAGCGTGCGGACAGGGCCCTACGGGCAGTACTTC. It translates to CSVRTGPYGQYF.

This clonotype was picked up a small number of times. This chain uses TRBV20-1 with TRBJ2-5; 10 bases are a match to TRBD2. V dropped 5 bases and J dropped 4; count of bases not matched to a gene: 7. The germline CDR1 and CDR2 sequences are DFQATT and SNEGSKA (reference sequence). The CDR3 runs 14 residues. The CDR3 loop reads CSAPELAGLETQYF. In nucleotides, the CDR3 is TGCAGTGCTCCTGAACTAGCGGGGTTAGAGACCCAGTACTTC.

In its sample, this clonotype was seen once. The genes are TRBV24-1 and TRBJ2-1; D ambiguous. Deletions cut 3 bases from V and 15 bases from J, with 17 bases between. This CDR3 contains 13 residues. The germline CDR1 and CDR2 sequences are KGHDR and SFDVKD. For the CDR3, the DNA is TGTGCCACCAGTGATATAGCTGGGGTCGTAAGGTTCTTC. It translates to CATSDIAGVVRFF.

The gene calls are TRBV25-1 and TRBJ2-7; 11 bases map to TRBD1. V was clipped by 3 bases and J by 1 base; unmatched bases: 5. The CDR3 spans 16 residues. Germline V gives CDR1 MGHDK, CDR2 SYGVNS. As DNA, the CDR3 is TGTGCCAGCAGTGAGCCGGGACAGGGGGTATCCTACGAGCAGTACTTC. Translated, it gives CASSEPGQGVSYEQYF.

This clonotype occurred once. The chain carries TRBV20-1 and TRBJ2-7; D is unclear. Trimming pared 6 bases from V and 1 base from J, leaving 16 bases between. The CDR3 runs to 14 residues. Per the germline V gene, CDR1 is DFQATT and CDR2 is SNEGSKA (reference sequence). The chain's CDR3 is CSARRQGYSYEQYF. CDR3 DNA sequence: TGCAGTGCGCGAAGACAAGGTTATTCCTACGAGCAGTACTTC.

Concerning this clonotype itself: This sequence may be a read error, since a much larger clone differs from it by one base. This chain connects TRBV24-1 to TRBJ2-2, with TRBD2 as a possible D gene (5 bases). From germline, CDR1 is KGHDR and CDR2 SFDVKD. The length of the CDR3 is 15 residues. Trimming removed 6 bases from V and 3 bases from J, with 13 bases in between. CDR3 nucleotide sequence: TGTGCCACCAGTTCCGGGGTTAGGGACACCGGGGAGCTGTTTTTT. This codes for CATSSGVRDTGELFF.

The chain combines TRBV6-2 or TRBV6-3 with TRBJ2-3; TRBD1 matches 10 bases. This CDR3 contains 15 residues. CDR1 and CDR2 from the germline V gene are MNHEY and SVGEGT. With 6 bases clipped from V and 5 bases from J, the junction kept 8 bases outside the gene matches. The CDR3 spells CASSRGTGVGDTQYF. The CDR3 region has the DNA TGTGCCAGCAGCCGCGGGACAGGGGTCGGAGATACGCAGTATTTT.

The genes are TRBV4-1 and TRBJ2-4, with a tentative D call TRBD1 (6 bases). The ends were cut back, 4 bases at V and 9 bases at J, with 22 bases in the middle. Germline V CDR1 and CDR2: MGHRA, YSYEKL. The CDR3 contains 16 residues. The CDR3 region is CASSPLFRTEGGIQYF. The CDR3 nucleotides read TGCGCCAGCAGCCCCCTATTTAGGACAGAAGGGGGCATTCAGTACTTC.

The chain is built from TRBV6-6 and TRBJ2-4; 14 nucleotides match TRBD2. The last part of the DNA fits TRBJ2-7 better; the J call may be wrong. This CDR3 region has 15 residues. Per the germline V gene, CDR1 is MNHNY and CDR2 is SVGAGI (reference sequence). The CDR3 DNA reads as TGTGCCAGCAGGGAGGGACTAGCGGGAGAGCGCGAGCAGTACTTC. The encoded protein is CASREGLAGEREQYF.

The chain links TRBV10-3 to TRBJ2-5; perhaps TRBD2 as D (6 bases). V was pared by 3 bases and J by 5 bases, with 19 bases between. This CDR3 comprises 16 residues. Germline V lookup: CDR1 ENHRY, CDR2 SYGVKD. The chain's CDR3 is CAISEPLGGERETQYF. As DNA, the CDR3 is TGTGCCATCAGTGAACCCCTTGGAGGGGAAAGGGAGACCCAGTACTTC.

Only a few counts were recorded for this clonotype. The V and J genes are TRBV12-3 or TRBV12-4 and TRBJ1-2; no clear D gene. Trimming cost V 4 bases and J 2 bases, with 14 bases left between them. The CDR3 is 15 residues long. The CDR3 nucleotides are TGTGCCAGCAGTTCCTGGGCCCAGACCAACTATGGCTACACCTTC. Its protein product is CASSSWAQTNYGYTF.

This chain uses TRBV7-2 with TRBJ2-4, with D perhaps TRBD1 or TRBD2 (6 bases each). The J call may be incorrect, as the DNA end agrees better with TRBJ2-7. CDR3 length equals 15 residues. Germline V gene sequence: CDR1 SGHTA, CDR2 FQGNSA. CDR3: CASSGGGTLTYEQYF. CDR3 bases: TGTGCCAGCTCCGGGGGCGGGACCCTAACCTACGAGCAGTACTTC.

The genes are TRBV5-6 and TRBJ2-3; no clear D gene. CDR1 SGHDT and CDR2 YYEEEE come from the germline V gene. V lost 0 bases, J lost 0 bases, and 11 bases lay in between. The CDR3 has 16 residues. DNA for the CDR3: TGTGCCAGCAGCTTGGGGGCGAGGATAAGCACAGATACGCAGTATTTT. This encodes CASSLGARISTDTQYF. Filled out from reference TRBV5-6 and TRBJ2-3, the complete variable domain reads DAGVTQSPTHLIKTRGQQVTLRCSPKSGHDTVSWYQQALGQGPQFIFQYYEEEERQRGNFPDRFSGHQFPNYSSELNVNALLLGDSALYLCASSLGARISTDTQYFGPGTRLTVL.

The rearrangement joins TRBV4-1 to TRBJ2-7; D is uncertain. The CDR3 length is 14 residues. The germline CDR1 and CDR2 sequences are MGHRA and YSYEKL. Trimming removed 3 bases at V and 5 bases at J, with 14 bases between. The CDR3 DNA follows: TGCGCCAGCAGCCAGCCTATCCCCCCCCACGAGCAGTACTTC. Protein: CASSQPIPPHEQYF.

The chain uses TRBV10-3 and TRBJ1-1, with D unresolved. The ends were cut back, 6 bases at V and 4 bases at J, with 18 bases in the middle. The V gene's germline CDR1 is ENHRY and CDR2 SYGVKD. The CDR3 loop spans 15 amino acids. In nucleotides, the CDR3 is TGTGCCATCAGCCCGGAAGGGTCCTGGAGCACTGAAGCTTTCTTT. Translation: CAISPEGSWSTEAFF.

This rearrangement joins TRBV30 to TRBJ1-2; 7 positions agree with TRBD1. The length of the CDR3 is 15 residues. CDR1 and CDR2 from the germline V gene are GTSNPN and SVGIG (reference sequence). The V segment lost 0 bases and the J segment 0 bases; nucleotides outside the gene matches: 4. Here the CDR3 reads CAWSVFGTANYGYTF. DNA of the CDR3: TGTGCCTGGAGTGTATTCGGGACAGCTAACTATGGCTACACCTTC.

This clonotype was observed a few times. The chain links TRBV29-1 to TRBJ2-5; possible D gene TRBD1, 5 bases. Germline V gene lookup returns CDR1 SQVTM and CDR2 ANQGSEA. CDR3 length: 15 amino acids. Trimming removed 4 bases from V and 1 base from J, with 16 bases in between. Here the CDR3 reads CSVASGWWGQETQYF. CDR3 coding DNA: TGCAGCGTTGCCTCAGGGTGGTGGGGCCAAGAGACCCAGTACTTC. Looking up the rest from reference TRBV29-1 and TRBJ2-5 gives the full variable domain: SAVISQKPSRDICQRGTSLTIQCQVDSQVTMMFWYRQQPGQSLTLIATANQGSEATYESGFVIDKFPISRPNLTFSTLTVSNMSPEDSSIYLCSVASGWWGQETQYFGPGTRLLVL.

J is TRBJ2-5 and V is TRBV4-1; D unresolved. This CDR3 has 12 amino acids. Trimming stripped 2 bases from V and 8 bases from J, with 9 bases between. Germline loops: CDR1 MGHRA, CDR2 YSYEKL. CDR3 amino acids: CASSQSGHTQYF. The CDR3 bases are TGCGCCAGCAGCCAATCCGGTCACACCCAGTACTTC.